This T cell receptor (beta chain) emerged from a study of T cell repertoires in cytomegalovirus infection. Looking at the study overall: CMV infection plus the matching HLA type was flagged by public TCR beta signatures.

In TCRdb, the reads were re-called with MiXCR into one record per CDR3 protein. The repertoire holds a few hundred thousand distinct CDR3 sequences, with 22% as singletons. By share, this clonotype counts as medium-sized (0.01 to 0.1%). Its target is unknown. Regarding the study as a whole: Dominating the ex vivo response were HLA-C-restricted CMV-specific TCR beta clonotypes. Carriage of CMV together with the relevant HLA was identifiable through cumulative public TCR beta family frequency.

CDR1 SEHNR and CDR2 FQNEAQ come from the germline V gene (reference sequence). The CDR3 contains 14 residues. The J segment lost 5 bases and the V segment lost 4 bases, leaving 8 bases of the junction unmatched. The chain employs TRBV7-9 and TRBJ2-7, with TRBD1 matching 7 bases. Sequenced material: CD8+ T cells from PBMCs. This receptor was taken from a human donor in good health (CMV status not recorded). Some clones in this sample may be carry-over from other donors' samples. In nucleotides, the CDR3 is TGTGCCAGCAGCTCCAGACAGGGTATCGACGAGCAGTACTTC. As protein: CASSSRQGIDEQYF.